The T cell receptor (beta chain) described here comes from a study of PD-L1 blockade in urothelial cancer. Sequencing was performed with immunoSEQ multiplex PCR; in TCRdb, only in-frame clones are kept and a portion is missing. This table holds about 90,000 clones, 90% found once. The CDR3 consists of 14 residues. V was clipped by 3 bases and J by 5 bases; unmatched bases: 5. Germline CDR1 is SGHTA and CDR2 is FQGNSA. The clonotype was recovered from a man aged 55 to 70 with urothelial cancer. The V gene is TRBV7-2, the J gene TRBJ1-1; 8 nucleotides match TRBD1. The sample was PBMCs, taken around atezolizumab (anti-PD-L1) treatment. The CDR3 sequence: CASSFGQGRTEAFF. The CDR3, as DNA: TGTGCCAGCAGCTTCGGACAGGGCCGGACTGAAGCTTTCTTT.